These 28 T cell receptor beta chains were sequenced from one sample in a study of blood T cell repertoires in COVID-19. Generated by immunoSEQ multiplex PCR, the TCRdb table keeps only in-frame clones and is missing some. The sample consists of around 47,000 clones, around 81% of them appearing once. The sample taken for sequencing was peripheral blood. The source is a woman at least 80 years old with COVID-19, enrolled during active disease.

This chain uses TRBV29-1 with TRBJ2-7; the D gene is possibly TRBD1 (5 bases). Germline CDR1 is SQVTM and CDR2 is ANQGSEA. This CDR3 is built from 15 residues. Trimming removed 4 bases from V and 1 base from J, with 17 bases in between. CDR3 DNA sequence: TGCAGCGTTGTTTCAGGGCCGCCGATTTCCTACGAGCAGTACTTC. Translated: CSVVSGPPISYEQYF.

The gene calls are TRBV18 and TRBJ1-2, with TRBD1 matching 9 bases. V shed 2 bases, J shed 4 bases, and the junction held 2 bases outside the gene matches. This CDR3 is built from 14 residues. Germline-derived CDR1 and CDR2 are KGHSH and LQKENI. CDR3 residues: CASSPGTGLYGYTF. The DNA for the CDR3 is TGTGCCAGCTCACCAGGGACAGGGCTCTATGGCTACACCTTC.

Details on this clone: The germline gene is not matched at one end of the junction; a read error may be the cause. This rearrangement joins TRBV7-7 to TRBJ2-3, with D possibly TRBD2 on 5 matching bases. CDR1 SSHAT and CDR2 FNYEAQ come from the germline V gene (reference sequence). This CDR3 comprises 13 residues. CDR3 coding DNA: TGTGCTAGCAGCCGCGTAGCGAAAGATACGCAGTATTTT. Its translation is CASSRVAKDTQYF.

The rearrangement uses TRBV6-2 or TRBV6-3 and TRBJ1-5; D might be TRBD1 (6 bases). Germline V CDR1 and CDR2: MNHEY, SVGEGT. This CDR3 comprises 16 residues. V lost 4 bases to trimming and J lost 7 bases, with 20 bases between them. The CDR3 here is CASSSTRGGAPQPQHF. The CDR3, as DNA: TGTGCCAGCAGTTCCACTCGAGGGGGGGCGCCCCAGCCCCAGCATTTT.

The DNA for the CDR3 is TGTGCCAGCAGGTCAGGGTCCTATAATTCACCCCTCCACTTT. Protein: CASRSGSYNSPLHF. The J gene is TRBJ1-6, the V gene TRBV2, with D maybe TRBD1 (5 bases). CDR1 is SNHLY, CDR2 FYNNEI, per germline. V was pared by 6 bases and J by 1 base, with 7 bases between. The CDR3 extends over 14 amino acids. Together with reference TRBV2 and TRBJ1-6, the CDR3 gives the full variable domain: EPEVTQTPSHQVTQMGQEVILRCVPISNHLYFYWYRQILGQKVEFLVSFYNNEISEKSEIFDDQFSVERPDGSNFTLKIRSTKLEDSAMYFCASRSGSYNSPLHFGNGTRLTVT.

This clone occurred a few times. The chain couples TRBV7-2 to TRBJ2-3, with 14 bases matching TRBD2. V lost 4 bases, J lost 5 bases, and 8 bases stayed unmatched. The CDR3 sequence is 17 residues long. Germline V gene data show CDR1 as SGHTA and CDR2 as FQGNSA. The DNA for the CDR3 is TGTGCCAGCAGCTCAAAGACTAGCGGGAGGGCTATAGATACGCAGTATTTT. Translating it yields CASSSKTSGRAIDTQYF.

V gene TRBV7-9 combines with J gene TRBJ2-2; D not certain. Germline V CDR1 and CDR2: SEHNR, FQNEAQ (reference sequence). The V end lost 6 bases, the J end lost 1 base, and 9 bases lay between the germline ends. The CDR3 runs to 14 residues. The CDR3 spells CASRPTVNTGELFF. The DNA of the CDR3 is TGTGCCAGCAGACCGACTGTGAACACCGGGGAGCTGTTTTTT.

The chain is built from TRBV28 and TRBJ1-1, with 9 bases identical to TRBD1. The V and J ends lost 4 bases and 0 bases, in that order; junction bases with no gene match: 9. The CDR3 is 17 residues long. Germline CDR1 and CDR2: MDHEN and SYDVKM. The CDR3 sequence: CASSSYTGTGMNTEAFF. The CDR3, as DNA: TGTGCCAGCAGTTCCTATACCGGGACAGGGATGAACACTGAAGCTTTCTTT.

The chain joins TRBV11-3 to TRBJ2-1; 10 bases align to TRBD2. Trimming took 0 bases from V and 4 from J; bases not matched to a gene: 12. The CDR3 is 19 residues long. Germline CDR1 and CDR2: SGHNT and YENEEA. The CDR3 DNA reads as TGTGCCAGCAGCTTAGAGGAACGAGCGGGAGGGCCGGGTTACAATGAGCAGTTCTTC. Its translation: CASSLEERAGGPGYNEQFF. Combining the CDR3 with reference TRBV11-3 and TRBJ2-1 gives the whole variable domain EAGVVQSPRYKIIEKKQPVAFWCNPISGHNTLYWYLQNLGQGPELLIRYENEEAVDDSQLPKDRFSAERLKGVDSTLKIQPAELGDSAVYLCASSLEERAGGPGYNEQFFGPGTRLTVL.

This clone came up a few times. CDR3: CASSPGDGSSYEQYF. CDR3 sequence (DNA): TGCGCCAGCAGCCCAGGCGACGGTAGCTCCTACGAGCAGTACTTC. The chain employs TRBV5-1 and TRBJ2-7, with D hard to call. CDR1 is SGHRS, CDR2 YFSETQ, per germline. With 4 bases removed from V and 0 bases from J, the gap between germline ends came to 14 bases. CDR3 length: 15 amino acids.

J is TRBJ1-6 and V is TRBV14; 7 bases are a match to TRBD1. Germline V gives CDR1 SGHDN, CDR2 FVKESK. This CDR3 region has 20 residues. The V and J ends lost 0 bases and 7 bases, in that order; junction bases with no gene match: 18. The CDR3 loop reads CASSQDLRGGQVGRNSPLHF. The CDR3 DNA follows: TGTGCCAGCAGCCAAGATCTAAGAGGGGGCCAAGTAGGACGGAATTCACCCCTCCACTTT.

The chain employs TRBV16 and TRBJ2-3; D gene ambiguous. There are 13 residues in the CDR3. V shed 2 bases and J shed 1 base, with 4 bases lying between them. Germline loops: CDR1 KGHSY, CDR2 FQNENV. The CDR3 reads CASSQHRTDTQYF. In DNA form, the CDR3 reads TGTGCCAGCAGCCAACATCGCACAGATACGCAGTATTTT.

The chain combines TRBV14 with TRBJ2-7; D unresolved. The CDR3 has 13 residues. Germline loops: CDR1 SGHDN, CDR2 FVKESK. V was shortened by 2 bases and J by 1 base, with 6 bases between the two germline ends. The DNA of the CDR3 is TGTGCCAGCAGCCAACCAGAATCCTACGAGCAGTACTTC. Encoded protein: CASSQPESYEQYF. The variable domain in full, with the rest retrieved from reference TRBV14 and TRBJ2-7, is EAGVTQFPSHSVIEKGQTVTLRCDPISGHDNLYWYRRVMGKEIKFLLHFVKESKQDESGMPNNRFLAERTGGTYSTLKVQPAELEDSGVYFCASSQPESYEQYFGPGTRLTVT.

This clone has a handful of counts. V and J are TRBV4-1 and TRBJ1-5, with D tentatively TRBD1 (6 bases). This CDR3 has 18 amino acids. Trimming cost V 0 bases and J 3 bases, with 18 bases left between them. CDR1 is MGHRA, CDR2 YSYEKL, per germline. In nucleotides, the CDR3 is TGCGCCAGCAGCCAAGATACAGGTCCAGGGACATCCAATCAGCCCCAGCATTTT. It encodes CASSQDTGPGTSNQPQHF.

This clone was counted a single time. This chain joins TRBV5-1 and TRBJ2-1; 9 nucleotides agree with TRBD2. The CDR3 consists of 13 residues. Germline V lookup: CDR1 SGHRS, CDR2 YFSETQ. The V gene end was trimmed by 2 bases and the J gene end by 10 bases; junction bases not matched to a gene: 4. CDR3 protein: CASSFGGRGEQFF. The DNA for the CDR3 is TGCGCCAGCAGCTTTGGCGGGAGGGGGGAGCAGTTCTTC.

The rearrangement joins TRBV19 to TRBJ2-5; a weak D match, TRBD2 (5 bases). Trimming pared 5 bases from V and 5 bases from J, leaving 18 bases between. In germline, CDR1 is LNHDA, CDR2 SQIVND (reference sequence). CDR3 length: 15 amino acids. The CDR3 DNA is TGTGCCAGTAGTGGAGAACGACTACCGTCGGAGACCCAGTACTTC. This translates into CASSGERLPSETQYF.

V and J are TRBV14 and TRBJ1-4, with D perhaps matching TRBD1 (6 bases). The CDR3 runs to 15 residues. V shed 5 bases and J shed 7 bases, with 17 bases lying between them. The germline gives CDR1 SGHDN, CDR2 FVKESK. The CDR3 DNA sequence: TGTGCCAGCAGCGCGTCAGGGGCCTCGGGTGAAAAACTGTTTTTT. Translation gives CASSASGASGEKLFF.

The rearrangement joins TRBV30 to TRBJ1-1; D unresolved. CDR3 length: 12 amino acids. Germline CDR1 reads GTSNPN; CDR2 reads SVGIG (reference sequence). The V end lost 3 bases, the J end lost 0 bases, and 5 bases lay between the germline ends. In nucleotides, the CDR3 is TGTGCCTGGAGCGACATGAACACTGAAGCTTTCTTT. Its translation is CAWSDMNTEAFF.

The table lists this clone with a few counts. V gene TRBV28 combines with J gene TRBJ2-1, with 7 bases lining up with TRBD1. The CDR3 contains 15 residues. CDR1 is MDHEN and CDR2 is SYDVKM in the germline V gene. V dropped 5 bases and J dropped 1; count of bases not matched to a gene: 5. The chain's CDR3 is CASSSDRESYNEQFF. The CDR3 DNA follows: TGTGCCAGCAGTAGCGACAGGGAATCCTACAATGAGCAGTTCTTC.

For this clone: The sample has other DNA sequences that encode this CDR3 too. V gene TRBV29-1 combines with J gene TRBJ2-7; possible D gene TRBD2, 6 bases. The CDR3 has 13 residues. Looked up from germline, CDR1 is SQVTM and CDR2 is ANQGSEA. V lost 4 bases to trimming and J lost 0 bases, with 10 bases between them. The DNA for the CDR3 is TGCAGCGTTGCCGGGGGAAGCTCCTACGAGCAGTACTTC. Encoded protein: CSVAGGSSYEQYF.

The chain combines TRBV19 with TRBJ2-7; TRBD1 agrees at 10 bases. The CDR3 length is 16 residues. V shed 1 base and J 0 bases; nucleotides not matched to a gene: 3. CDR1 and CDR2 (germline): LNHDA, SQIVND (reference sequence). DNA for the CDR3: TGTGCCAGTAGTATAGTATGGACAGGGGGCTCCTACGAGCAGTACTTC. It codes for CASSIVWTGGSYEQYF.

V is TRBV11-2 and J is TRBJ2-1; 9 nucleotides line up with TRBD2. The V segment lost 2 bases and the J segment 0 bases; nucleotides outside the gene matches: 8. The V gene's germline CDR1 is SGHAT and CDR2 FQNNGV. The CDR3 is made up of 18 amino acids. The chain's CDR3 is CASSLLPGLASSYNEQFF. In nucleotides, the CDR3 is TGTGCCAGCAGCTTACTTCCCGGACTAGCGTCCTCCTACAATGAGCAGTTCTTC.

The DNA for the CDR3 is TGTGCCAGTAGTACGAACCGGGACATGAGGGAGACCCAGTACTTC. Amino acids: CASSTNRDMRETQYF. The V and J genes are TRBV19 and TRBJ2-5; D perhaps matches TRBD1 (6 bases). The V end lost 4 bases, the J end lost 5 bases, and 17 bases lay between the germline ends. CDR1 is LNHDA and CDR2 is SQIVND in the germline V gene (reference sequence). The CDR3 extends over 15 amino acids.

This chain joins TRBV19 and TRBJ1-2; 10 bases are a match to TRBD1. Trimming took 4 bases from V and 9 from J; bases not matched to a gene: 5. The germline CDR1 and CDR2 sequences are LNHDA and SQIVND (reference sequence). The CDR3 is made up of 13 amino acids. CDR3 sequence: CASSTGQGRSYTF. The CDR3 DNA is TGTGCCAGTAGTACGGGACAGGGGCGGAGCTACACCTTC.

The J gene is TRBJ1-3, the V gene TRBV15, with TRBD1 matching 8 bases. The CDR3 has 16 residues. Per germline, CDR1 LNHNV and CDR2 YYDKDF (reference sequence). Unmatched junction bases numbered 7, after V lost 3 bases and J lost 3 bases. CDR3 loop: CATSRQGTGVGNTIYF. The CDR3 coding sequence is TGTGCCACCAGCAGGCAAGGGACAGGCGTTGGAAACACCATATATTTT.

This chain connects TRBV6-5 to TRBJ2-3, with TRBD2 matching 7 bases. J gave up 3 bases and V 7 bases, and 10 bases lay outside the gene matches. This CDR3 region has 15 residues. Germline V gene data show CDR1 as MNHEY and CDR2 as SVGAGI. Here the CDR3 DNA reads TGTGCCAGCAAGGAAAATGGAGCGGGAACAGATACGCAGTATTTT. This gives the protein CASKENGAGTDTQYF.

This clone was detected only a few times. Here the CDR3 reads CASSLAAGEATDTQYF. DNA of the CDR3: TGTGCCAGCAGCTTGGCAGCGGGAGAGGCCACAGATACGCAGTATTTT. The chain employs TRBV5-8 and TRBJ2-3, with 8 bases identical to TRBD2. Germline V gives CDR1 SGHTS, CDR2 YDEGEE. J was trimmed by 2 bases and V by 0 bases; bases with no gene match: 5. The CDR3 is made up of 16 amino acids.

The V and J genes are TRBV28 and TRBJ1-3; D uncertain. The germline gives CDR1 MDHEN, CDR2 SYDVKM. V gave up 5 bases and J gave up 4 bases, with 15 bases separating them. The CDR3 length is 15 residues. CDR3 DNA: TGTGCCAGCAGTAGCGGGCCCACTCTGGGAAACACCATATATTTT. Its protein product is CASSSGPTLGNTIYF.